This note documents a single T cell receptor beta chain sequence. Repertoires were generated with immunoSEQ multiplex PCR, while TCRdb's copy carries only in-frame clones and drops some. The sample has some 36,000 clones; around 90% are singletons. The data stem from a study of T cell changes during pregnancy in multiple sclerosis. From germline, CDR1 is GTSNPN and CDR2 SVGIG (reference sequence). Germline trimming cut 4 bases from V and 3 bases from J; bases unmatched to any gene: 12. This CDR3 is 16 amino acids long. V usage is TRBV30 and J usage is TRBJ1-5, with 7 bases matching TRBD1. The receptor was isolated from a female donor in good health, enrolled as a control in a pregnancy study. Here the sequenced sample was peripheral blood, taken in the second trimester of pregnancy. The CDR3 loop reads CAWTTAPRGFNQPQHF. In nucleotides, the CDR3 is TGTGCCTGGACCACCGCACCCAGGGGGTTCAATCAGCCCCAGCATTTT.